The clone carrying this TCR beta chain was detected ten times or more. The data originate from a study of regulatory T cells in long-lasting Graves disease. Time point of the sample: persistent/refractory GD, antithyroid drugs over 5 years with positive TRAb. RNA isolated from PBMCs was used to make the TCR library. V gave up 3 bases and J gave up 5 bases; unmatched junction bases: 10. CDR1 MDHEN and CDR2 SYDVKM come from the germline V gene. The CDR3 covers 16 residues. CDR3-region Arm-PCR and iRepertoire HTBI primers produced the TCR beta libraries. TCRdb re-analysed the multiplex PCR reads in MiXCR, keeping a single row per CDR3 protein. The sample consists of a few hundred thousand distinct CDR3 sequences, approximately 25% of them appearing once.

The TCR originated in a woman aged 40-49 years with Graves disease. The V call is TRBV28, the J call TRBJ2-7; 10 bases are a match to TRBD2. This specimen consisted of peripheral blood mononuclear cells (PBMCs), obtained when the disease was refractory, from a patient treated with antithyroid drugs. The CDR3 sequence: CASSFPASGSLNEQYF. The CDR3 DNA reads as TGTGCCAGCAGTTTTCCGGCTAGCGGGAGTCTTAACGAGCAGTACTTC.